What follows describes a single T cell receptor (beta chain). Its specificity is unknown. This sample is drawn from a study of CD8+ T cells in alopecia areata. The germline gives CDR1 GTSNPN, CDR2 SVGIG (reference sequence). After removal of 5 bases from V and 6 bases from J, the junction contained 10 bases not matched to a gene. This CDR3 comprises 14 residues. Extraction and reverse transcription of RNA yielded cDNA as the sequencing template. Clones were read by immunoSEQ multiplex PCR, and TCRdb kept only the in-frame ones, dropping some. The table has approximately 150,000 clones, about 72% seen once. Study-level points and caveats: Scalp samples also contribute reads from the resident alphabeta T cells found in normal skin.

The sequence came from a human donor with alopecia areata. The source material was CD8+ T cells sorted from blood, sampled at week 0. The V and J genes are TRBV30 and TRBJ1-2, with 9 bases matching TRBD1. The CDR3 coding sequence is TGTGCCTGGGCCAGGGGACAGGGAGCCCATGGCTACACCTTC. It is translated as CAWARGQGAHGYTF.